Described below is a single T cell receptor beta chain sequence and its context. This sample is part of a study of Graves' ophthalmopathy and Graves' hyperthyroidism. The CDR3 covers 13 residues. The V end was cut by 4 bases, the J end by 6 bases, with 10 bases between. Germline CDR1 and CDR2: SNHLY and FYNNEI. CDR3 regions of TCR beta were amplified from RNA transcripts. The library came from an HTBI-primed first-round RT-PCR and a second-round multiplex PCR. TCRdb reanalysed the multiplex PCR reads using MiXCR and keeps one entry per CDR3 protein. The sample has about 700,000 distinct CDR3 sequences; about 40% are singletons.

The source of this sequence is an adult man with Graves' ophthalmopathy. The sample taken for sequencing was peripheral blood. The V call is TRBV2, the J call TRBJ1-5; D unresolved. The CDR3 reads CASSVGPRQPQHF. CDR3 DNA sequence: TGTGCCAGCAGTGTCGGACCACGTCAGCCCCAGCATTTT.